A selection of T cell receptor beta chains follows, all from one sample in a study of shared clonotypes between healthy human individuals. Sequencing was performed with immunoSEQ multiplex PCR; in TCRdb, only in-frame clones are kept and a portion is missing. This table has 150,000 to 200,000 clones, 85% to 95% appearing once. Sequencing input: naive CD4+ T cells sorted from blood. All receptors derive from a young woman in good health. Each CDR3 is given with its conserved first and last residue. The D gene is left open where the match is weak. Clone size is shown for a subset of rows, as once, few, many or a class of expanded clone.

V gene,J gene,D gene,clone size,CDR3 DNA,CDR3 protein
TRBV5-8,TRBJ2-7,TRBD1,.,TGTGCCAGCAGCTTGGGGGGGTTCCGGGACAGGGCCCACGAGCAGTACTTC,CASSLGGFRDRAHEQYF
TRBV7-9,TRBJ1-6,TRBD1,.,TGTGCCAGCAGAACGACAGGGGGTACGAATTCACCCCTCCACTTT,CASRTTGGTNSPLHF
TRBV5-1,TRBJ2-1,TRBD1,.,TGCGCCAGCAGCGAGGGACAGCCGAGCTCCTACAATGAGCAGTTCTTC,CASSEGQPSSYNEQFF
TRBV5-5,TRBJ1-2,TRBD1,.,TGTGCCAGCAGCCTCCCGACAGGGGGTGGTGGCTACACCTTC,CASSLPTGGGGYTF
TRBV4-1,TRBJ1-5,.,.,TGCGCCAGCAGCCAAGTGGGGTCCGGGGCGGGTCAGCCCCAGCATTTT,CASSQVGSGAGQPQHF
TRBV4-1,TRBJ1-2,.,.,TGCGCCAGCAGCCGAGGACCTTGGGAAAAGTATGGCTACACCTTC,CASSRGPWEKYGYTF
TRBV19,TRBJ1-5,.,.,TGTGCCAGTAGTATAAAACCAGGGATCGGCAATCAGCCCCAGCATTTT,CASSIKPGIGNQPQHF
TRBV29-1,TRBJ2-7,.,.,TGCAGCGTTCTTAAGGGAAAGGGCCTGCCCTACGAGCAGTACTTC,CSVLKGKGLPYEQYF
TRBV5-1,TRBJ2-6,.,.,TGCGCCAGCAGCGCGGGACAGCTCCTCCCCGGGGCCAACGTCCTGACTTTC,CASSAGQLLPGANVLTF
TRBV18,TRBJ2-7,TRBD2,.,TGTGCCAGCTCTCGATACGGGACTAGCGGGAGGGTTACCTACGAGCAGTACTTC,CASSRYGTSGRVTYEQYF
TRBV7-9,TRBJ2-7,.,.,TGTGCCAGCAGCTTGGCGGCCCGGTCCGAGCAGTACTTC,CASSLAARSEQYF
TRBV6-1,TRBJ1-4,.,once,TGTGCCAGCAGTGCGCGACAGATAACTAATGAAAAACTGTTTTTT,CASSARQITNEKLFF
TRBV28,TRBJ1-1,.,once,TGTGCCGTTATATCCGGGGGCAGCGCTGAAGCTTTCTTT,CAVISGGSAEAFF
TRBV7-2,TRBJ2-7,.,.,TGTGCCAGCAGCCACCGGAAAAACGAGCAGTACTTC,CASSHRKNEQYF
TRBV27,TRBJ1-6,.,.,TGTGCCAGCAGCCCAGCGAGGGGACGTTCACCCCTCCACTTT,CASSPARGRSPLHF
TRBV27,TRBJ2-7,TRBD2,.,TGTGCCAGCAGTTTTAGCGGGAGGGCCAGGGGCGAGCAGTACTTC,CASSFSGRARGEQYF